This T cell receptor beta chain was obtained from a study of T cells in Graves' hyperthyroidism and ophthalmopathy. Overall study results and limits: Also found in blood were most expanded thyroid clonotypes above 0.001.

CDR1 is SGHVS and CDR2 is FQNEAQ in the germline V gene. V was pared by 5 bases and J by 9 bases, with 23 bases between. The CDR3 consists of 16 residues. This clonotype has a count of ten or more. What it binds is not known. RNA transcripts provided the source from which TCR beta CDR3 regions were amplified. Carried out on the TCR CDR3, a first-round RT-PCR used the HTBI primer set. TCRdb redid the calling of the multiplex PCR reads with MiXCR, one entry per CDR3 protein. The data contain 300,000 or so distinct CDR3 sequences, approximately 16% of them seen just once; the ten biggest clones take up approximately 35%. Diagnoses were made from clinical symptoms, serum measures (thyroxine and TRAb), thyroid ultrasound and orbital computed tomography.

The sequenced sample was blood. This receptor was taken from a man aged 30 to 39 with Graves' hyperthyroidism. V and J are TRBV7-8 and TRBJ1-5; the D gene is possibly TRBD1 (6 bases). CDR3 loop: CASSPAGAGAEGPQHF. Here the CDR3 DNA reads TGTGCCAGCAGCCCGGCCGGGGCAGGGGCGGAGGGGCCCCAGCATTTT.